Shown below are 31 T cell receptor beta chains from a single sample sequenced in a study of cytomegalovirus exposure and HLA in healthy donors. Vbeta (60) and Jbeta (13) primers were used in the PCR. Clones were sequenced by immunoSEQ multiplex PCR, and TCRdb holds only the in-frame ones, with some missing. The top ten clones hold around 5% of a sample with approximately 73,000 clones, around 60% of them seen once. Sequenced input: PBMCs. These receptors were taken from a man aged 30 to 39 in good health and CMV-seropositive.

The J gene is TRBJ2-3, the V gene TRBV7-3; tentative D call: TRBD2 (6 bases). Germline assignment: CDR1 SGHTA and CDR2 FQGTGA. V was clipped by 1 base and J by 5 bases, with 19 bases between them. There are 17 residues in the CDR3. The CDR3 DNA sequence: TGTGCCAGCAGCTTAAGCGGCGGGCGAACGGGGGTAGATACGCAGTATTTT. Protein sequence: CASSLSGGRTGVDTQYF.

This clone was counted a few times. The chain has TRBV11-1 and TRBJ2-3, with a weak D call TRBD2 (7 bases). Germline V gene sequence: CDR1 SGHAT, CDR2 FQDESV (reference sequence). This CDR3 is built from 14 residues. The V end was cut by 3 bases, the J end by 3 bases, with 10 bases between. The CDR3 nucleotides read TGTGCCAGCAGCTTGGGAGGGGGGACAGATACGCAGTATTTT. It yields the protein CASSLGGGTDTQYF.

The rearrangement uses TRBV19 and TRBJ2-5; the match to TRBD1 covers 11 bases. The CDR3 is 16 residues long. Germline CDR1 LNHDA, CDR2 SQIVND (reference sequence). V shed 5 bases and J 5 bases; nucleotides not matched to a gene: 10. CDR3 in DNA: TGTGCCAGTAGTCCGCGAGGACAGGGGGCGATTGAGACCCAGTACTTC. It encodes CASSPRGQGAIETQYF.

This sequence joins TRBV19 and TRBJ2-5, with 8 bases lining up with TRBD2. The CDR3 sequence is 15 residues long. Trimming removed 5 bases from V and 4 bases from J; junction bases left unmatched: 9. Germline V gives CDR1 LNHDA, CDR2 SQIVND (reference sequence). This chain's CDR3 is CASSSRVGGGETQYF. CDR3 nucleotides: TGTGCCAGTAGTTCCCGGGTCGGGGGGGGAGAGACCCAGTACTTC.

The V and J genes are TRBV28 and TRBJ2-1, with TRBD2 matching over 9 bases. CDR3 length equals 15 residues. V was clipped by 3 bases and J by 5 bases; unmatched bases: 5. Per the germline V gene, CDR1 is MDHEN and CDR2 is SYDVKM. Here the CDR3 DNA reads TGTGCCAGCAGTTTTTTGGGCGGGAGGGACAATGAGCAGTTCTTC. This translates into CASSFLGGRDNEQFF.

The chain has TRBV19 and TRBJ2-1; no clear D. The CDR3 contains 13 residues. Germline CDR1 reads LNHDA; CDR2 reads SQIVND (reference sequence). Deletions cut 7 bases from V and 7 bases from J, with 14 bases between. CDR3 in DNA: TGTGCCAGTAAGCATCATGAGGTAAATGAGCAGTTCTTC. This translates into CASKHHEVNEQFF.

This chain joins TRBV6-5 and TRBJ2-7, with D maybe TRBD2 (6 bases). CDR1 and CDR2 from the germline V gene are MNHEY and SVGAGI. V was shortened by 2 bases and J by 4 bases, with 9 bases between the two germline ends. The CDR3 spans 13 residues. CDR3 DNA sequence: TGTGCCAGCAGTTACCGGGAGAGATACGAGCAGTACTTC. This codes for CASSYRERYEQYF.

This clone turned up a few times. This sample includes further DNA sequences coding for the same CDR3. V and J are TRBV19 and TRBJ2-5; tentatively, D is TRBD1 (5 bases). Germline lookup yields CDR1 LNHDA and CDR2 SQIVND (reference sequence). The V and J ends lost 5 bases and 5 bases respectively, with 21 bases between them. This CDR3 is built from 16 residues. The CDR3 protein is CASSSRQSLIGETQYF. The CDR3 DNA reads TGTGCCAGTAGTTCAAGACAGTCTCTCATAGGGGAGACCCAGTACTTC.

The chain combines TRBV23-1 with TRBJ2-5; a weak D match, TRBD1 (5 bases). TRBV23-1 is an open reading frame whose function is uncertain. This CDR3 comprises 12 residues. V was pared by 5 bases and J by 5 bases, with 9 bases between. The CDR3 sequence: CASSNRGETQYF. For the CDR3, the DNA is TGCGCCAGCAGTAATAGGGGTGAGACCCAGTACTTC.

The chain carries TRBV16 and TRBJ1-2; D is possibly TRBD1 (6 bases). Trimming pared 5 bases from V and 3 bases from J, leaving 13 bases between. The CDR3 sequence is 14 residues long. The germline gives CDR1 KGHSY, CDR2 FQNENV. CDR3 sequence: CASSANRVDYGYTF. DNA of the CDR3: TGTGCCAGCAGCGCGAACAGGGTTGACTATGGCTACACCTTC.

The genes are TRBV5-4 and TRBJ2-1; D may be TRBD2 (5 bases). The CDR3 runs to 14 residues. Trimming pared 0 bases from V and 9 bases from J, leaving 13 bases between. The germline V gene has CDR1 SGHNT and CDR2 YYREEE (reference sequence). Here the CDR3 reads CASSLDFLAVEQFF. CDR3 nucleotides: TGTGCCAGCAGCTTGGATTTTCTAGCCGTTGAGCAGTTCTTC.

The chain has TRBV7-3 and TRBJ2-5; a weak D match, TRBD2 (5 bases). The CDR3 is made up of 14 amino acids. Germline CDR1 SGHTA, CDR2 FQGTGA. The V and J ends lost 1 base and 2 bases respectively, with 8 bases between them. The CDR3 nucleotides read TGTGCCAGCAGCTTAAACAGCGGACAAGAGACCCAGTACTTC. Residues: CASSLNSGQETQYF. Variable domain in full (rest from reference TRBV7-3 and TRBJ2-5): GAGVSQTPSNKVTEKGKYVELRCDPISGHTALYWYRQSLGQGPEFLIYFQGTGAADDSGLPNDRFFAVRPEGSVSTLKIQRTERGDSAVYLCASSLNSGQETQYFGPGTRLLVL.

Only a few counts were recorded for this clone. CDR3 region: CASSEAAGHNSPLHF. The CDR3 DNA follows: TGTGCCAGCAGTGAAGCGGCGGGACATAATTCACCCCTCCACTTT. The V and J genes are TRBV6-1 and TRBJ1-6; D possibly corresponds to TRBD1 (5 bases). The CDR3 has 15 residues. V was clipped by 0 bases and J by 5 bases, with 8 bases between them. Germline values: CDR1 MNHNS, CDR2 SASEGT.

This clone was counted only a few times. This chain links TRBV11-2 with TRBJ2-5, with 11 bases lining up with TRBD2. After removal of 5 bases from V and 3 bases from J, the junction contained 11 bases not matched to a gene. The CDR3 is made up of 17 amino acids. Germline V gene data show CDR1 as SGHAT and CDR2 as FQNNGV. DNA of the CDR3: TGTGCCAGCAGCCCGGGCGAGCGTAGCGGGGGGGAAGAGACCCAGTACTTC. Its translation is CASSPGERSGGEETQYF. Supplemented by reference TRBV11-2 and TRBJ2-5, the full variable domain reads EAGVAQSPRYKIIEKRQSVAFWCNPISGHATLYWYQQILGQGPKLLIQFQNNGVVDDSQLPKDRFSAERLKGVDSTLKIQPAKLEDSAVYLCASSPGERSGGEETQYFGPGTRLLVL.

The chain has TRBV5-1 and TRBJ2-5, with D maybe TRBD1 (5 bases). The CDR3 sequence is 15 residues long. V gave up 0 bases and J gave up 1 base, with 10 bases separating them. CDR1 is SGHRS, CDR2 YFSETQ, per germline. CDR3 region: CASSLEQTVQETQYF. The DNA of the CDR3 is TGCGCCAGCAGCTTGGAGCAGACAGTCCAAGAGACCCAGTACTTC.

This chain uses TRBV6-6 with TRBJ2-7; TRBD1 agrees at 8 bases. Germline lookup yields CDR1 MNHNY and CDR2 SVGAGI (reference sequence). V lost 6 bases and J lost 0; bases outside the gene matches: 4. This CDR3 is built from 14 residues. The CDR3 protein is CASSPTGGSYEQYF. The CDR3 DNA reads TGTGCCAGCAGCCCTACAGGGGGCTCCTACGAGCAGTACTTC.

This clone has more than one count but fewer than ten. V gene TRBV28 combines with J gene TRBJ1-5, with 7 positions matching TRBD1. The CDR3 runs 14 residues. V lost 8 bases, J lost 1 base, and 5 bases stayed unmatched. CDR1 MDHEN and CDR2 SYDVKM come from the germline V gene. This chain's CDR3 is CASQGETSNQPQHF. The CDR3 DNA reads as TGTGCCAGCCAGGGGGAGACGAGCAATCAGCCCCAGCATTTT.

In its sample, this clone was seen a few times. This chain uses TRBV7-8 with TRBJ2-5, with TRBD2 identical over 9 bases. V shed 5 bases, J shed 5 bases, and the junction held 18 bases outside the gene matches. Germline V gene sequence: CDR1 SGHVS, CDR2 FQNEAQ. This CDR3 region has 18 residues. CDR3 loop: CASSPGRLAVAGQETQYF. In DNA, the CDR3 is TGTGCCAGCAGCCCGGGGCGACTAGCGGTCGCGGGCCAGGAGACCCAGTACTTC.

The V and J genes are TRBV2 and TRBJ1-2; D is unclear. Trimming took off 7 bases at V and 3 bases at J, with 3 bases between the two ends. CDR3 length equals 10 residues. Germline V gene lookup returns CDR1 SNHLY and CDR2 FYNNEI. CDR3 sequence reads: CASIDYGYTF. The CDR3 coding sequence is TGTGCCAGCATCGACTATGGCTACACCTTC. The full variable domain, in which reference TRBV2 and TRBJ1-2 provide the parts outside the CDR3, is EPEVTQTPSHQVTQMGQEVILRCVPISNHLYFYWYRQILGQKVEFLVSFYNNEISEKSEIFDDQFSVERPDGSNFTLKIRSTKLEDSAMYFCASIDYGYTFGSGTRLTVV.

This clone was observed a single time. The chain uses TRBV5-5 and TRBJ2-6, with 7 bases matching TRBD1. Germline loops: CDR1 SGHKS, CDR2 YYEKEE (reference sequence). This CDR3 is built from 16 residues. Trimming took 4 bases from V and 4 from J; bases not matched to a gene: 8. The CDR3 nucleotides are TGTGCCAGCAGCGTGGGACAGTCTGACGGGGCCAACGTCCTGACTTTC. It specifies CASSVGQSDGANVLTF.

This rearrangement joins TRBV19 to TRBJ2-5; 7 positions agree with TRBD1. There are 15 residues in the CDR3. V gave up 4 bases and J gave up 2 bases; unmatched junction bases: 7. Germline CDR1 and CDR2: LNHDA and SQIVND (reference sequence). The CDR3 reads CASSTTGALQETQYF. Here the CDR3 DNA reads TGTGCCAGTAGTACCACAGGGGCATTACAAGAGACCCAGTACTTC.

In this sample, this clone turned up a few times. The V call is TRBV7-6, the J call TRBJ1-3; D gene unclear. The CDR3 length is 14 residues. CDR1 is SGHVS and CDR2 is FNYEAQ in the germline V gene. The V gene lost 2 bases and the J gene lost 3 bases, with 8 bases spanning the gap. The CDR3 loop reads CASSLPGLGNTIYF. The DNA for the CDR3 is TGTGCCAGCAGCTTACCCGGACTTGGAAACACCATATATTTT.

The rearrangement uses TRBV18 and TRBJ1-2; D ambiguous. Trimming took off 0 bases at V and 4 bases at J, with 9 bases between the two ends. This CDR3 contains 14 residues. CDR1 is KGHSH and CDR2 is LQKENI in the germline V gene. The CDR3 DNA is TGTGCCAGCTCACCACCGGGAGGCGGCTATGGCTACACCTTC. This gives the protein CASSPPGGGYGYTF.

This clone appeared once. The chain recombines TRBV9 with TRBJ1-4; tentatively, D is TRBD1 (6 bases). CDR1 and CDR2 from the germline V gene are SGDLS and YYNGEE. Trimming took off 4 bases at V and 14 bases at J, with 24 bases between the two ends. The CDR3 length is 15 residues. CDR3 in DNA: TGTGCCAGCAGCAGGCGAGCAGGACAGTGGCCCCAGCTGTTTTTT. This sequence encodes CASSRRAGQWPQLFF.

The chain has TRBV27 and TRBJ1-5, with no clear D. Germline CDR1 reads MNHEY; CDR2 reads SMNVEV (reference sequence). Between the trimmed V and J ends, which lost 3 bases and 0 bases, there was a span of 6 bases. The CDR3 is 14 residues long. The CDR3 here is CASSFTGSNQPQHF. For the CDR3, the DNA is TGTGCCAGCAGTTTCACTGGTAGCAATCAGCCCCAGCATTTT.

This rearrangement joins TRBV30 to TRBJ1-3; TRBD1 might be the D (6 bases). Looked up from germline, CDR1 is GTSNPN and CDR2 is SVGIG (reference sequence). The CDR3 totals 14 residues. Trimming pared 1 base from V and 2 bases from J, leaving 9 bases between. In DNA, the CDR3 is TGTGCCTGGAGTGAGGGGGTTGCTGGAAACACCATATATTTT. It is translated as CAWSEGVAGNTIYF. Full variable domain (remainder filled in from reference TRBV30 and TRBJ1-3): SQTIHQWPATLVQPVGSPLSLECTVEGTSNPNLYWYRQAAGRGLQLLFYSVGIGQISSEVPQNLSASRPQDRQFILSSKKLLLSDSGFYLCAWSEGVAGNTIYFGEGSWLTVV.

This clone has just a few counts. Other DNA sequences of this sample code for an identical CDR3. This chain links TRBV28 with TRBJ2-7; D ambiguous. V dropped 2 bases and J dropped 0 bases, with 2 bases sitting between them. This CDR3 region has 12 residues. Germline values: CDR1 MDHEN, CDR2 SYDVKM. The CDR3 DNA reads as TGTGCCAGCAGTTTACTCTCCTACGAGCAGTACTTC. It yields the protein CASSLLSYEQYF.

The chain combines TRBV4-1 with TRBJ2-4; a possible D gene is TRBD2 (5 bases). The germline V and J ends were trimmed by 1 base and 1 base, with 8 bases remaining between them. Per germline, CDR1 MGHRA and CDR2 YSYEKL. This CDR3 comprises 15 residues. CDR3 sequence: CASSQVRDAKNIQYF. CDR3 in DNA: TGCGCCAGCAGCCAAGTGAGGGATGCCAAAAACATTCAGTACTTC.

This rearrangement joins TRBV18 to TRBJ1-5; TRBD1 aligns across 7 bases. The ends lost 6 bases at V and 6 bases at J; junction bases unmatched: 5. Germline V gene lookup returns CDR1 KGHSH and CDR2 LQKENI. This CDR3 contains 13 residues. Written as DNA, the CDR3 is TGTGCCAGCTCCCTTGACAGGGCTCAGCCCCAGCATTTT. This sequence encodes CASSLDRAQPQHF.

The rearrangement links TRBV7-8 to TRBJ1-5, with D uncertain. With 5 bases removed from V and 0 bases from J, the gap between germline ends came to 17 bases. CDR1 SGHVS and CDR2 FQNEAQ come from the germline V gene. The CDR3 totals 17 residues. The CDR3 nucleotides are TGTGCCAGCAGCCCCCGGGAAGGACTATATAGCAATCAGCCCCAGCATTTT. It specifies CASSPREGLYSNQPQHF.

This clone was counted a few times. This sequence joins TRBV4-3 and TRBJ2-7; 10 bases fit TRBD1. Germline V gene data show CDR1 as LGHNA and CDR2 as YSLEER. This CDR3 comprises 19 residues. Trimming removed 0 bases from V and 2 bases from J; junction bases left unmatched: 13. DNA of the CDR3: TGCGCCAGCAGCCAAGATCCTTACAATACCGGGACAGGGGCCTACGAGCAGTACTTC. This translates into CASSQDPYNTGTGAYEQYF.